Listed here are 11 T cell receptor beta chains from one sample, sequenced in a study of shared clonotypes between healthy human individuals. Here immunoSEQ multiplex PCR was the method, and the copy in TCRdb shows in-frame clones only, minus some. The sample has about 490,000 clones; 81% are singletons. The sequenced sample was PBMCs. The receptor source for this set is a woman aged 40 to 49 in good health. Some clones in this sample may be carry-over from other donors' samples.

The chain joins TRBV9 to TRBJ2-7; D remains unclear. V dropped 4 bases and J dropped 2 bases, with 13 bases sitting between them. This CDR3 contains 14 residues. The germline CDR1 and CDR2 sequences are SGDLS and YYNGEE. The DNA of the CDR3 is TGTGCCAGCAGCCCCGGCCTGACGGCCTACGAGCAGTACTTC. Translated: CASSPGLTAYEQYF. Full variable domain (outside the CDR3, taken from reference TRBV9 and TRBJ2-7): DSGVTQTPKHLITATGQRVTLRCSPRSGDLSVYWYQQSLDQGLQFLIQYYNGEERAKGNILERFSAQQFPDLHSELNLSSLELGDSALYFCASSPGLTAYEQYFGPGTRLTVT.

This chain connects TRBV7-2 to TRBJ2-5, with 13 bases identical to TRBD2. The tail of the sequence fits TRBJ2-7 better, so the J call may be wrong. Germline V gives CDR1 SGHTA, CDR2 FQGNSA. The CDR3 spans 17 residues. CDR3 region: CASSLRRLAGGSYEQYF. In DNA form, the CDR3 reads TGTGCCAGCAGCTTAAGACGACTAGCGGGAGGAAGCTACGAGCAGTACTTC.

A word on this clone: A far larger clone is one base from this, pointing to a likely read error. The same CDR3 also results from other DNA sequences found in this sample. This chain joins TRBV7-2 and TRBJ1-4; no reliable D call. The germline CDR1 and CDR2 sequences are SGHTA and FQGNSA. This CDR3 region has 14 residues. The CDR3 DNA is TGTGCCAGTAGCTTCCGGGGTTGGGATGAAAAACTGTTTTTT. It specifies CASSFRGWDEKLFF.

The chain carries TRBV20-1 and TRBJ1-2; no clear D gene. The V end lost 6 bases, the J end lost 2 bases, and 7 bases lay between the germline ends. Per the germline V gene, CDR1 is DFQATT and CDR2 is SNEGSKA (reference sequence). CDR3 length: 11 residues. The CDR3 region has the DNA TGCAGTGCCCTGGGCAACTATGGCTACACCTTC. Its translation is CSALGNYGYTF.

In this sample, this clone turned up once. J is TRBJ2-5 and V is TRBV29-1, with D possibly TRBD2 on 6 matching bases. V lost 7 bases and J lost 3, with 18 bases in between. CDR1 and CDR2 (germline): SQVTM, ANQGSEA. The CDR3 has 14 amino acids. The DNA of the CDR3 is TGCAGCGCCTCCCCCCCCGGCGGGAAAGAGACCCAGTACTTC. Amino acid sequence: CSASPPGGKETQYF.

Points on this clone: The junction does not match germline at one end; this may be a read error. The V call is TRBV5-4, the J call TRBJ2-5; either TRBD1 or TRBD2 may fit D (5 bases each). The CDR3 totals 14 residues. Germline V CDR1 and CDR2: SGHNT, YYREEE (reference sequence). The CDR3 DNA reads TGCGCCAGCAGGATGGGACCGTACCAAGAGACCCAGTACTTC. Protein: CASRMGPYQETQYF.

This chain joins TRBV30 and TRBJ1-2; tentative D call: TRBD1 (6 bases). The V end lost 4 bases, the J end lost 8 bases, and 26 bases lay between the germline ends. CDR1 GTSNPN and CDR2 SVGIG come from the germline V gene (reference sequence). CDR3 length: 16 amino acids. The CDR3 protein is CAWTDDRWGDSKGYTF. The CDR3 region has the DNA TGTGCCTGGACCGATGACAGGTGGGGGGATTCCAAGGGCTACACCTTC. Complete variable domain (other parts from reference TRBV30 and TRBJ1-2): SQTIHQWPATLVQPVGSPLSLECTVEGTSNPNLYWYRQAAGRGLQLLFYSVGIGQISSEVPQNLSASRPQDRQFILSSKKLLLSDSGFYLCAWTDDRWGDSKGYTFGSGTRLTVV.

V and J are TRBV7-8 and TRBJ2-3; D uncertain. This CDR3 is built from 15 residues. Germline V lookup: CDR1 SGHVS, CDR2 FQNEAQ. The V and J ends lost 7 bases and 6 bases respectively, with 20 bases between them. In nucleotides, the CDR3 is TGTGCCAGCAAAGATGGAAGGGATCTTGGGGATACGCAGTATTTT. As protein: CASKDGRDLGDTQYF.

The chain carries TRBV19 and TRBJ2-7; the match to TRBD1 covers 9 bases. V shed 6 bases and J 3 bases; nucleotides not matched to a gene: 9. Germline lookup yields CDR1 LNHDA and CDR2 SQIVND (reference sequence). This CDR3 spans 15 amino acids. The CDR3 region is CASRGSGTGIYEQYF. The CDR3 nucleotides are TGTGCCAGTAGGGGCTCGGGGACAGGGATCTACGAGCAGTACTTC.

This clone turned up a few times. The chain links TRBV25-1 to TRBJ1-4; the D is unclear. This CDR3 is 14 amino acids long. Looked up from germline, CDR1 is MGHDK and CDR2 is SYGVNS. The germline V and J ends were trimmed by 4 bases and 4 bases, with 10 bases remaining between them. This CDR3 is CASSVPEDNEKLFF. CDR3 sequence (DNA): TGTGCCAGCAGTGTCCCAGAGGATAATGAAAAACTGTTTTTT.

This chain connects TRBV5-1 to TRBJ1-4; D call uncertain. The CDR3 extends over 16 amino acids. V was trimmed by 5 bases and J by 2 bases, leaving 16 bases between them. Germline lookup yields CDR1 SGHRS and CDR2 YFSETQ. The CDR3 region is CASRGPSAYTNEKLFF. DNA for the CDR3: TGCGCCAGCAGGGGCCCGTCAGCATACACTAATGAAAAACTGTTTTTT. Looking up the rest from reference TRBV5-1 and TRBJ1-4 gives the full variable domain: KAGVTQTPRYLIKTRGQQVTLSCSPISGHRSVSWYQQTPGQGLQFLFEYFSETQRNKGNFPGRFSGRQFSNSRSEMNVSTLELGDSALYLCASRGPSAYTNEKLFFGSGTQLSVL.